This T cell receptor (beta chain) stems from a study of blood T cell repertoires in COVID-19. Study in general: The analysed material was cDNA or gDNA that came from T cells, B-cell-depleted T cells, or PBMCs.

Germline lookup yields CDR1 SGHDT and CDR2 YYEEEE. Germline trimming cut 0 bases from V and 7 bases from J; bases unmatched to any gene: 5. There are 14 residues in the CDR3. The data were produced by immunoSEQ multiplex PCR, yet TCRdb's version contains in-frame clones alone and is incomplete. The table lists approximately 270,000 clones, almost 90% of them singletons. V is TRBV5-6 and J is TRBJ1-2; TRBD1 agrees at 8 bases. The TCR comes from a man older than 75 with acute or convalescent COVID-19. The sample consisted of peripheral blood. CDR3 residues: CASSLAGQEVGYTF. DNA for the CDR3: TGTGCCAGCAGCTTGGCGGGACAGGAGGTTGGCTACACCTTC.